These 31 T cell receptor beta chains were sequenced from one sample in a study of shared clonotypes between healthy human individuals (TCRdb year 2020). The method behind the library was the immunoSEQ multiplex PCR assay. Sourced from immuneACCESS, this table was stored by TCRdb with only in-frame sequences that have V and J called. A share of the clones is absent; for the studies checked, an unresolved V gene accounts for under half, and the remainder has no known explanation. The sample table contains approximately 980,000 clones; only one count was recorded for approximately 76% of them. About 1.5% of the sample is held by the ten biggest clonotypes. The sample consisted of memory CD4+ T cells sorted from blood. Reading the label with the study, this specimen's cell subset or site is: CD45RA-negative fraction. The source is a man between 18 and 35 years old in good health.

The J gene is TRBJ2-3, the V gene TRBV9; 10 bases fit TRBD2. Germline lookup yields CDR1 SGDLS and CDR2 YYNGEE. CDR3 size: 15 residues. Trimming at V came to 5 bases and at J to 3 bases, leaving 6 bases not matched to a gene. CDR3 nucleotides: TGTGCCAGCAGTCTAAGCGGGGGGGCGACAGATACGCAGTATTTT. Amino acid sequence: CASSLSGGATDTQYF.

This clone was detected a few times. V and J are TRBV11-2 and TRBJ1-1, with D perhaps TRBD1 (6 bases). The CDR3 spans 15 residues. The V gene lost 0 bases and the J gene lost 1 base, with 9 bases spanning the gap. The germline CDR1 and CDR2 sequences are SGHAT and FQNNGV. CDR3 sequence (DNA): TGTGCCAGCAGCTTAGATGACAGGCCGAACACTGAAGCTTTCTTT. Translation gives CASSLDDRPNTEAFF.

This clone occurred a few times. The gene calls are TRBV6-5 and TRBJ1-1; D remains ambiguous. The CDR3 runs to 11 residues. Germline CDR1 is MNHEY and CDR2 is SVGAGI. Trimming took 6 bases from V and 5 from J, leaving 7 bases between them. In DNA, the CDR3 is TGTGCCAGCAGCCACCTAACTGAAGCTTTCTTT. Translation: CASSHLTEAFF.

This chain connects TRBV14 to TRBJ2-3; D is possibly TRBD2 (5 bases). The CDR3 sequence is 13 residues long. From germline, CDR1 is SGHDN and CDR2 FVKESK. V lost 5 bases and J lost 6, with 12 bases in between. The CDR3 DNA reads as TGTGCCAGCAGCTCGCGGGCCCGGGATACGCAGTATTTT. It yields the protein CASSSRARDTQYF.

Points on this clone: Other DNA variants within this sample encode the same CDR3. The J gene is TRBJ2-7, the V gene TRBV30; D is ambiguous. CDR3 size: 11 residues. Germline V lookup: CDR1 GTSNPN, CDR2 SVGIG (reference sequence). Trimming took 1 base from V and 5 from J, leaving 6 bases between them. The CDR3, as DNA: TGTGCCTGGAGTGGAAGGGACGAGCAGTACTTC. It yields the protein CAWSGRDEQYF.

The J gene is TRBJ2-3, the V gene TRBV5-4; 8 bases align to TRBD1. V trimming: 7 bases; J trimming: 4 bases; junction bases outside the gene matches: 8. CDR3 length: 14 amino acids. Germline CDR1 reads SGHNT; CDR2 reads YYREEE (reference sequence). The CDR3 DNA follows: TGTGCCAGCCGCCGGGACAGGAACTCAGATACGCAGTATTTT. Protein sequence: CASRRDRNSDTQYF.

The chain recombines TRBV7-9 with TRBJ2-7, with 9 bases that match TRBD2. V was clipped by 7 bases and J by 4 bases; unmatched bases: 11. Germline CDR1 SEHNR, CDR2 FQNEAQ (reference sequence). CDR3 size: 15 residues. The CDR3 reads CASTVSGGRGYEQYF. The DNA of the CDR3 is TGTGCCAGCACCGTATCGGGCGGGAGGGGTTACGAGCAGTACTTC.

Concerning this clone: This CDR3 is also generated by other DNA sequences in the sample. The CDR3, as DNA: TGTGCCAGCAGCGTTGACGAGGCCTATGGCTACACCTTC. It encodes CASSVDEAYGYTF. The rearrangement joins TRBV9 to TRBJ1-2; D not certain. Trimming removed 2 bases at V and 4 bases at J, with 9 bases between. Germline loops: CDR1 SGDLS, CDR2 YYNGEE. The CDR3 has 13 residues.

The chain has TRBV7-9 and TRBJ1-1; D is unresolved. This CDR3 region has 13 residues. The germline gives CDR1 SEHNR, CDR2 FQNEAQ (reference sequence). V was trimmed by 5 bases and J by 1 base, leaving 8 bases between them. CDR3 sequence: CASSATANTEAFF. The CDR3 nucleotides read TGTGCCAGCAGCGCAACAGCGAACACTGAAGCTTTCTTT.

V gene TRBV19 combines with J gene TRBJ1-3, with D hard to call. Per the germline V gene, CDR1 is LNHDA and CDR2 is SQIVND (reference sequence). The CDR3 is 14 residues long. V was cut by 4 bases and J by 4 bases, with 11 bases left in between. CDR3 in DNA: TGTGCCAGTAGTACGATGACTGCAGGAAACACCATATATTTT. This sequence encodes CASSTMTAGNTIYF.

The chain couples TRBV5-3 to TRBJ2-3, with 14 positions matching TRBD2. TRBV5-3 is an ORF for which the function is uncertain. Losses at the gene ends were 4 bases for V and 7 bases for J; bases not matched to a gene: 11. The CDR3 sequence is 17 residues long. CDR3 DNA sequence: TGTGCCAGAAGCGAACATCGACTAGCGGGAGGGCCTCATACGCAGTATTTT. Encoded protein: CARSEHRLAGGPHTQYF.

The chain combines TRBV6-1 with TRBJ1-3, with D unresolved. The germline V and J ends were trimmed by 4 bases and 8 bases, with 12 bases remaining between them. The CDR3 contains 13 residues. Per germline, CDR1 MNHNS and CDR2 SASEGT. For the CDR3, the DNA is TGTGCCAGCAGTGTACGTTGGACTGACACCATATATTTT. Protein product: CASSVRWTDTIYF.

The chain joins TRBV30 to TRBJ1-6; unclear D gene. The germline CDR1 and CDR2 sequences are GTSNPN and SVGIG (reference sequence). The V end was cut by 3 bases, the J end by 10 bases, with 13 bases between. The CDR3 length is 13 residues. The CDR3 region has the DNA TGTGCCTGGAGAGGGAGGAGTGGGTCACCCCTCCACTTT. Translating it yields CAWRGRSGSPLHF.

The rearrangement links TRBV18 to TRBJ2-1, with a tentative D call TRBD2 (6 bases). CDR3 length: 14 amino acids. The germline V gene encodes CDR1 KGHSH and CDR2 LQKENI. Trimming cost V 2 bases and J 10 bases, with 15 bases left between them. The CDR3 DNA follows: TGTGCCAGCTCACCAGGGACTCACGGAAGGGAGCAGTTCTTC. Translated, it gives CASSPGTHGREQFF.

This chain connects TRBV11-3 to TRBJ2-3; D possibly corresponds to TRBD2 (8 bases). The CDR3 extends over 17 amino acids. Trimming stripped 4 bases from V and 3 bases from J, with 20 bases between. Germline V gene lookup returns CDR1 SGHNT and CDR2 YENEEA. The CDR3 coding sequence is TGTGCCAGCAGCTCAAGACGACAGGGCGGGGGGACAGATACGCAGTATTTT. Its protein is CASSSRRQGGGTDTQYF. Drawing the rest from reference TRBV11-3 and TRBJ2-3, the complete variable domain is EAGVVQSPRYKIIEKKQPVAFWCNPISGHNTLYWYLQNLGQGPELLIRYENEEAVDDSQLPKDRFSAERLKGVDSTLKIQPAELGDSAVYLCASSSRRQGGGTDTQYFGPGTRLTVL.

The J gene is TRBJ1-1, the V gene TRBV30, with 9 bases matching TRBD1. The CDR3 extends over 14 amino acids. Trimming removed 4 bases from V and 1 base from J; junction bases left unmatched: 4. From germline, CDR1 is GTSNPN and CDR2 SVGIG (reference sequence). The CDR3 is CAWTGQGPNTEAFF. In DNA form, the CDR3 reads TGTGCCTGGACCGGACAGGGGCCGAACACTGAAGCTTTCTTT.

V is TRBV11-2 and J is TRBJ1-2, with D possibly matching TRBD1 (5 bases). CDR3 size: 14 residues. Trimming removed 1 base at V and 4 bases at J, with 10 bases between. Looked up from germline, CDR1 is SGHAT and CDR2 is FQNNGV. CDR3 bases: TGTGCCAGCAGCTTAGGGGACTCTTTCTATGGCTACACCTTC. Translating it yields CASSLGDSFYGYTF. The complete variable domain, with remaining parts taken from reference TRBV11-2 and TRBJ1-2, reads EAGVAQSPRYKIIEKRQSVAFWCNPISGHATLYWYQQILGQGPKLLIQFQNNGVVDDSQLPKDRFSAERLKGVDSTLKIQPAKLEDSAVYLCASSLGDSFYGYTFGSGTRLTVV.

This rearrangement joins TRBV5-1 to TRBJ2-7; maybe TRBD2 (5 bases). From germline, CDR1 is SGHRS and CDR2 YFSETQ. The CDR3 runs to 16 residues. The V and J ends lost 0 bases and 2 bases respectively, with 15 bases between them. The CDR3 sequence: CASSLGESGRTYEQYF. In DNA, the CDR3 is TGCGCCAGCAGCTTGGGGGAAAGCGGTCGTACCTACGAGCAGTACTTC. The full variable domain, completed using reference TRBV5-1 and TRBJ2-7, is KAGVTQTPRYLIKTRGQQVTLSCSPISGHRSVSWYQQTPGQGLQFLFEYFSETQRNKGNFPGRFSGRQFSNSRSEMNVSTLELGDSALYLCASSLGESGRTYEQYFGPGTRLTVT.

The chain couples TRBV10-2 to TRBJ1-3; D possibly corresponds to TRBD1 (5 bases). Trimming stripped 2 bases from V and 2 bases from J, with 13 bases between. CDR3 size: 16 residues. Germline V lookup: CDR1 WSHSY, CDR2 SAAADI. The CDR3 DNA follows: TGCGCCAGCAGTGAGCACAGGTCCTTAGCTGGAAACACCATATATTTT. Translation: CASSEHRSLAGNTIYF.

This clone came up a few times. This sample includes further DNA sequences coding for the same CDR3. The chain combines TRBV11-2 with TRBJ2-7, with D unresolved. This CDR3 has 11 amino acids. The V and J ends lost 2 bases and 5 bases respectively, with 4 bases between them. Per the germline V gene, CDR1 is SGHAT and CDR2 is FQNNGV. The CDR3 loop is CASSLRDEQYF. The CDR3 DNA sequence: TGTGCCAGCAGCTTACGGGACGAGCAGTACTTC.

This clone was observed a single time. V and J are TRBV15 and TRBJ1-4; D is undetermined. The CDR3 runs to 14 residues. Germline CDR1 and CDR2: LNHNV and YYDKDF (reference sequence). V dropped 2 bases and J dropped 7 bases, with 11 bases sitting between them. CDR3 residues: CATSRSGVSEKLFF. DNA for the CDR3: TGTGCCACCAGCAGAAGCGGGGTTTCTGAAAAACTGTTTTTT.

CDR3 DNA: TGCGCCAGCAGCCTCCAGGGGGGCGGCTCTTTGGGAGAGACCCAGTACTTC. Translation: CASSLQGGGSLGETQYF. The chain is built from TRBV4-1 and TRBJ2-5; possibly TRBD1 for D (7 bases). CDR1 is MGHRA, CDR2 YSYEKL, per germline. V was trimmed by 4 bases and J by 4 bases, leaving 22 bases between them. The CDR3 covers 17 residues.

The CDR3 DNA reads TGTGCCAGCTCACCTGGATCAGGGGGATATTACGATGGCTACACCTTC. Amino acids: CASSPGSGGYYDGYTF. The V call is TRBV18, the J call TRBJ1-2; 7 nucleotides agree with TRBD1. The CDR3 sequence is 16 residues long. Germline-derived CDR1 and CDR2 are KGHSH and LQKENI. V trimming: 3 bases; J trimming: 6 bases; junction bases outside the gene matches: 13.

V and J are TRBV18 and TRBJ2-5; 7 positions agree with TRBD2. Germline values: CDR1 KGHSH, CDR2 LQKENI. The CDR3 runs 16 residues. The J segment lost 1 base and the V segment lost 6 bases, leaving 11 bases of the junction unmatched. Here the CDR3 DNA reads TGTGCCAGCTCGCCGACTAGCCAACCGATCCAAGAGACCCAGTACTTC. Translated: CASSPTSQPIQETQYF.

In its sample, this clone was seen once. The CDR3, as DNA: TGTGCCAGCAGGATCGCGGCCCTCGGACAGGGTTACGAGCAGTACTTC. Amino acid sequence: CASRIAALGQGYEQYF. The chain couples TRBV5-5 to TRBJ2-7; 8 bases are shared with TRBD1. There are 16 residues in the CDR3. The J segment lost 4 bases and the V segment lost 5 bases, leaving 14 bases of the junction unmatched. The V gene's germline CDR1 is SGHKS and CDR2 YYEKEE (reference sequence).

V and J are TRBV27 and TRBJ2-4, with 15 bases lining up with TRBD2. V dropped 5 bases and J dropped 7; count of bases not matched to a gene: 12. The CDR3 spans 18 residues. Per germline, CDR1 MNHEY and CDR2 SMNVEV (reference sequence). In DNA form, the CDR3 reads TGTGCCAGCAGTCCAACCGGACTAGCGGGAGGGAGGATGAACATTCAGTACTTC. Its protein product is CASSPTGLAGGRMNIQYF.

This clone was seen a single time. The identical CDR3 is also encoded by other nucleotide sequences in the sample. The gene calls are TRBV30 and TRBJ2-3; D not resolved. Trimming stripped 0 bases from V and 6 bases from J, with 7 bases between. The CDR3 contains 12 residues. From germline, CDR1 is GTSNPN and CDR2 SVGIG (reference sequence). The CDR3 loop reads CAWSVLGDTQYF. Written as DNA, the CDR3 is TGTGCCTGGAGTGTACTGGGTGATACGCAGTATTTT.

The rearrangement uses TRBV2 and TRBJ2-2; D call uncertain. V shed 7 bases and J shed 0 bases, with 6 bases lying between them. This CDR3 region has 13 residues. Germline CDR1 SNHLY, CDR2 FYNNEI. Here the CDR3 reads CASTPSNTGELFF. Written as DNA, the CDR3 is TGTGCCAGCACCCCCTCGAACACCGGGGAGCTGTTTTTT.

J is TRBJ1-6 and V is TRBV7-9; possible D gene TRBD1, 5 bases. The germline gives CDR1 SEHNR, CDR2 FQNEAQ (reference sequence). Trimming removed 3 bases from V and 16 bases from J, with 19 bases in between. The CDR3 sequence is 14 residues long. CDR3: CASSFESLEGNLHF. The DNA for the CDR3 is TGTGCCAGCAGCTTCGAGAGCCTGGAGGGGAATCTCCACTTT.

V and J are TRBV7-8 and TRBJ2-7, with a tentative D call TRBD1 (6 bases). V lost 4 bases and J lost 2, with 9 bases in between. The CDR3 sequence is 13 residues long. In germline, CDR1 is SGHVS, CDR2 FQNEAQ. The DNA of the CDR3 is TGTGCCAGCAGCTGGGACAAACCCTACGAGCAGTACTTC. It translates to CASSWDKPYEQYF.

V and J are TRBV7-8 and TRBJ2-2; TRBD2 is a possible D gene (6 bases). Germline V gene data show CDR1 as SGHVS and CDR2 as FQNEAQ. CDR3 length: 18 residues. V was pared by 2 bases and J by 5 bases, with 21 bases between. CDR3 sequence: CASSLTAVRDFRTGELFF. DNA of the CDR3: TGTGCCAGCAGCTTAACGGCGGTCCGGGACTTTAGGACCGGGGAGCTGTTTTTT.